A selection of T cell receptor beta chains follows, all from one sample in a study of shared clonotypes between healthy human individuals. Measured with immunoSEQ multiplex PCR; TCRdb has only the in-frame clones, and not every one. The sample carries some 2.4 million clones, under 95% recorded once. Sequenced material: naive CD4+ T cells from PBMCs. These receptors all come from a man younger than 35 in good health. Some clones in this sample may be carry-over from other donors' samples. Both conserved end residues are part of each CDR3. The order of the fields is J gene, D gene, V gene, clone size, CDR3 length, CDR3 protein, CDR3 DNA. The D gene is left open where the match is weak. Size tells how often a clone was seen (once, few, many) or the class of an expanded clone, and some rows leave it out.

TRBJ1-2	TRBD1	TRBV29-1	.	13	CSARTGANYGYTF	TGCAGCGCCCGGACAGGCGCTAACTATGGCTACACCTTC
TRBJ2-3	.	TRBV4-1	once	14	CASLEVGSTDTQYF	TGCGCCAGCTTGGAAGTGGGGAGCACAGATACGCAGTATTTT
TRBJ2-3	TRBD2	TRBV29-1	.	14	CSIRLAGLTDTQYF	TGCAGCATCCGACTAGCTGGCCTCACAGATACGCAGTATTTT
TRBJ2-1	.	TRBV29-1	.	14	CSVLENRVTNEQFF	TGCAGCGTTCTGGAGAACAGGGTAACCAATGAGCAGTTCTTC
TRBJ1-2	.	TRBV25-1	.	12	CASSESTYGYTF	TGTGCCAGCAGTGAATCAACCTATGGCTACACCTTC
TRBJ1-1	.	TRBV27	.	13	CASSRNLNTEAFF	TGTGCCAGCAGCCGTAACTTGAACACTGAAGCTTTCTTT
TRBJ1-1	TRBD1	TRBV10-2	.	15	CASTARTGRNTEAFF	TGCGCCAGCACCGCCAGGACAGGGAGGAACACTGAAGCTTTCTTT
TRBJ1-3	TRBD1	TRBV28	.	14	CASSDRGGGNTIYF	TGTGCCAGCAGTGACAGGGGAGGTGGAAACACCATATATTTT
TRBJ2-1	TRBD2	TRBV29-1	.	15	CSVEETGGRYNEQFF	TGCAGCGTTGAAGAAACGGGAGGCAGGTACAATGAGCAGTTCTTC
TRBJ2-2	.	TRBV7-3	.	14	CASSTGSNTGELFF	TGTGCCAGCAGCACCGGATCGAACACCGGGGAGCTGTTTTTT
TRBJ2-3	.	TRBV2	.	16	CASSEARPLGTDTQYF	TGTGCCAGCAGTGAAGCGAGACCCTTGGGCACAGATACGCAGTATTTT
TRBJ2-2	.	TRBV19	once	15	CASTKGGKNTGELFF	TGTGCCAGTACCAAAGGGGGGAAAAACACCGGGGAGCTGTTTTTT
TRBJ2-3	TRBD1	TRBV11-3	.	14	CASSSGQGPDTQYF	TGTGCCAGCAGCTCCGGACAGGGACCAGATACGCAGTATTTT
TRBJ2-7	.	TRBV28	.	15	CASSTPGPRSYEQYF	TGTGCCAGCAGCACCCCGGGACCCCGCAGCTACGAGCAGTACTTC